A few counts support the clone carrying this T cell receptor (beta chain). Its antigen is currently unknown. The sample originates from a study of CD8 T cells in ankylosing spondylitis. Notes on the study in general: Earlier work had already found some motif variants in reactive arthritis synovial fluid and blood. A TCR beta motif made of several highly homologous variants seemed typical of ankylosing spondylitis blood. Reportedly, matched ankylosing spondylitis synovial fluid was significantly enriched for disease-linked clones. Within peripheral blood, clones linked to disease were CD8+ and relatively rare.

Quantitative 5'-RACE with molecular barcodes generated TCR beta libraries. TCRdb reprocessed the 5' RACE reads via MiXCR and lists one record per CDR3 protein. Found here are around 890,000 distinct CDR3 sequences, about 10% of them singletons; the top ten hold just over 0.5%. CDR3 size: 14 residues. Trimming stripped 5 bases from V and 7 bases from J, with 20 bases between. Germline CDR1 DFQATT, CDR2 SNEGSKA (reference sequence). The specimen was blood, either unsorted or a sorted T cell fraction (not recorded which). V usage is TRBV20-1 and J usage is TRBJ1-1; D not resolved. The receptor comes from a male donor with ankylosing spondylitis. CDR3 in amino acids: CSAVRGPDFFEAFF. The DNA for the CDR3 is TGCAGTGCTGTCCGCGGACCTGACTTTTTTGAAGCTTTCTTT.